This T cell receptor (beta chain) stems from a study of cytomegalovirus exposure and HLA in healthy donors. Study-level background: Among the approximately 430 donors who were genotyped, approximately 76% fell in the genetic ancestry cluster that is associated with self-reported Caucasian donors.

Study-wide findings and caveats: For most TCR sequences rarity was the rule, although some public TCRs occurred in many donors. Later analysis identified about 17,000 TCR beta sequences associated with HLA alleles, using a false discovery rate threshold of 0.05.

CDR1 and CDR2 (germline): LNHDA, SQIVND (reference sequence). Trimming took off 5 bases at V and 6 bases at J, with 19 bases between the two ends. CDR3 length equals 15 residues. PCR involved 60 Vbeta and 13 Jbeta primers. Libraries were prepared by immunoSEQ multiplex PCR; TCRdb keeps only in-frame clonotypes and omits some of them. Of 160,000 or so clones in the sample, over 65% were seen once. In its sample, this clone was seen a few times. The antigen is unknown. The chain employs TRBV19 and TRBJ1-1; the D is unclear. Sequencing was performed on PBMCs. The sequence was collected from a young man in good health and CMV-seropositive. Written as DNA, the CDR3 is TGTGCCAGTAGTCGCTCGGAGCGTCAGAGGCCTGAAGCTTTCTTT. Its translation: CASSRSERQRPEAFF.